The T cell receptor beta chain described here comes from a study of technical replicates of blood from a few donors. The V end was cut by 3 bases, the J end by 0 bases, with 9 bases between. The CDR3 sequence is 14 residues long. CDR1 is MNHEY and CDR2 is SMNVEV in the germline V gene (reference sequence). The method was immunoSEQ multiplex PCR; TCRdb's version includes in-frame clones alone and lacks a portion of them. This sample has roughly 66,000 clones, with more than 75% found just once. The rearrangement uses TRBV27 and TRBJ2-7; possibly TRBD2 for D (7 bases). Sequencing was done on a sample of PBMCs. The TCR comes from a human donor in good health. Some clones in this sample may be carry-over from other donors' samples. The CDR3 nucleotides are TGTGCCAGCAGTTTCGCGGGGGCCTCCTACGAGCAGTACTTC. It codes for CASSFAGASYEQYF.